This T cell receptor (beta chain) was sequenced in a study of T cells in Graves' hyperthyroidism and ophthalmopathy. Study-wide context: Any treatment followed the collection of peripheral blood at initial diagnosis.

Amplified TCR beta CDR3 regions came from RNA transcripts. Carried out on the TCR CDR3, a first-round RT-PCR used the HTBI primer set. One entry per CDR3 protein results from TCRdb running MiXCR on the multiplex PCR reads. This sample carries 450,000 to 650,000 distinct CDR3 sequences, 14% of them seen once, and the ten largest clones take over 6%. With regard to this clonotype: What it binds is unknown. This clone may be a read error of a much larger clone one base away.

General study results and limits: The model forecast ophthalmopathy, anticipating it by a median around 6.5 months before onset. A 13 V-J signature model discriminated ophthalmopathy versus stable hyperthyroidism.

Germline CDR1 is MNHNS and CDR2 is SASEGT. The CDR3 consists of 11 residues. V lost 3 bases to trimming and J lost 7 bases, with 6 bases between them. The sequence came from a woman aged 18-30 years with Graves' ophthalmopathy. Source material: blood. This rearrangement joins TRBV6-1 to TRBJ1-2; D is unclear. CDR3 DNA: TGTGCCAGCAGTGACACTAGTGGCTACACCTTC. Translation: CASSDTSGYTF.